Presented here are 11 T cell receptor beta chains from one specimen sequenced in a study of blood T cell repertoires in COVID-19 (dated by TCRdb to about 2020). Library preparation used the immunoSEQ multiplex PCR assay. What TCRdb holds here is the immuneACCESS table cut down to in-frame rearrangements. Part of the clones is not present; checked against another copy, under half of the missing clones reflect an unresolved V gene, and the others are unexplained. The sample table records some 280,000 clones; roughly nine tenths of these occur just once. Roughly 0.92% of the sample comes from the top ten. Input material: peripheral blood. These receptors originate from a woman aged 40 to 55 who had recovered from COVID-19.

This chain uses TRBV28 with TRBJ1-4; D is unclear. This CDR3 is built from 16 residues. Trimming took off 5 bases at V and 10 bases at J, with 23 bases between the two ends. Germline CDR1 reads MDHEN; CDR2 reads SYDVKM. The DNA of the CDR3 is TGTGCCAGCAGTGGTAAAAGGACCCCCGGGGTTGCAAAACTGTTTTTT. It yields the protein CASSGKRTPGVAKLFF. Full variable domain (missing parts from reference TRBV28 and TRBJ1-4): DVKVTQSSRYLVKRTGEKVFLECVQDMDHENMFWYRQDPGLGLRLIYFSYDVKMKEKGDIPEGYSVSREKKERFSLILESASTNQTSMYLCASSGKRTPGVAKLFFGSGTQLSVL.

This chain's CDR3 is CASSQAWGYPATNEKLFF. Here the CDR3 DNA reads TGTGCCAGCAGCCAAGCCTGGGGCTACCCTGCAACTAATGAAAAACTGTTTTTT. The chain is built from TRBV4-2 and TRBJ1-4, with D possibly matching TRBD1 (5 bases). CDR3 length: 18 amino acids. Per the germline V gene, CDR1 is LGHNA and CDR2 is YNFKEQ. The germline V and J ends were trimmed by 1 base and 0 bases, with 15 bases remaining between them.

The chain recombines TRBV6-6 with TRBJ2-5, with D perhaps TRBD2 (5 bases). Germline assignment: CDR1 MNHNY and CDR2 SVGAGI (reference sequence). V lost 4 bases and J lost 1, with 13 bases in between. This CDR3 has 15 residues. The DNA of the CDR3 is TGTGCCAGCAGTTTTTTAATAGCGTTCCAAGAGACCCAGTACTTC. Encoded protein: CASSFLIAFQETQYF.

The chain combines TRBV19 with TRBJ2-7, with 9 bases aligning to TRBD1. Germline V gives CDR1 LNHDA, CDR2 SQIVND (reference sequence). The CDR3 loop spans 14 amino acids. V trimming: 5 bases; J trimming: 1 base; junction bases outside the gene matches: 3. CDR3 sequence: CASSWGQGSYEQYF. Here the CDR3 DNA reads TGTGCCAGTAGTTGGGGACAGGGTTCCTACGAGCAGTACTTC.

The chain joins TRBV3-1 (or the pseudogene TRBV3-2) to TRBJ2-1, with 8 bases identical to TRBD1. The CDR3 runs to 16 residues. V lost 6 bases to trimming and J lost 0 bases; unmatched junction nucleotides: 7. Germline V gene lookup returns CDR1 LGHDT and CDR2 YNNKEL (reference sequence). The CDR3 is CASSGGTGTSYNEQFF. The DNA for the CDR3 is TGTGCCAGCAGTGGAGGGACAGGAACCTCCTACAATGAGCAGTTCTTC.

The genes are TRBV5-4 and TRBJ2-1; 7 nucleotides match TRBD1. From germline, CDR1 is SGHNT and CDR2 YYREEE (reference sequence). With 6 bases clipped from V and 4 bases from J, the junction kept 10 bases outside the gene matches. The CDR3 consists of 15 residues. CDR3 nucleotides: TGTGCCAGCACACCTCGAGGGGGCGCTTACAATGAGCAGTTCTTC. Amino acids: CASTPRGGAYNEQFF.

The rearrangement joins TRBV12-5 to TRBJ2-3; 12 bases map to TRBD2. The V segment lost 3 bases and the J segment 3 bases; nucleotides outside the gene matches: 4. Germline V CDR1 and CDR2: LGHNT, FRNRAP. The CDR3 is 16 amino acids. The CDR3 nucleotides are TGTGCTAGTGGTTTCACCGGGACTAGCGGGACAGATACGCAGTATTTT. Residues: CASGFTGTSGTDTQYF.

The chain is built from TRBV7-9 and TRBJ2-3, with a possible D match to TRBD1 (5 bases). Trimming removed 3 bases at V and 2 bases at J, with 6 bases between. Germline CDR1 and CDR2: SEHNR and FQNEAQ (reference sequence). This CDR3 contains 13 residues. This chain's CDR3 is CASSLGPTDTQYF. In nucleotides, the CDR3 is TGTGCCAGCAGCTTGGGGCCCACAGATACGCAGTATTTT. The full variable domain, in which reference TRBV7-9 and TRBJ2-3 provide the parts outside the CDR3, is DTGVSQNPRHKITKRGQNVTFRCDPISEHNRLYWYRQTLGQGPEFLTYFQNEAQLEKSRLLSDRFSAERPKGSFSTLEIQRTEQGDSAMYLCASSLGPTDTQYFGPGTRLTVL.

V gene TRBV3-1 (or the pseudogene TRBV3-2) combines with J gene TRBJ2-1; 9 bases are a match to TRBD2. CDR1 and CDR2 from the germline V gene are LGHDT and YNNKEL (reference sequence). The ends lost 1 base at V and 0 bases at J; junction bases unmatched: 7. The CDR3 totals 18 residues. In DNA form, the CDR3 reads TGTGCCAGCAGCCAAGGGGGACTAGCCGCCCTCTCCTACAATGAGCAGTTCTTC. Its protein is CASSQGGLAALSYNEQFF.

The chain couples TRBV6-5 to TRBJ2-3; possible D gene TRBD2, 6 bases. Germline V gene lookup returns CDR1 MNHEY and CDR2 SVGAGI. CDR3 length: 14 amino acids. The germline V and J ends were trimmed by 11 bases and 3 bases, with 18 bases remaining between them. The CDR3 region has the DNA TGTGCCGCCCAATCGGGGGTGACGACAGATACGCAGTATTTT. This gives the protein CAAQSGVTTDTQYF.

The gene calls are TRBV7-3 and TRBJ2-1; 12 positions match TRBD2. This CDR3 is built from 16 residues. The V segment lost 4 bases and the J segment 8 bases; nucleotides outside the gene matches: 9. The V gene's germline CDR1 is SGHTA and CDR2 FQGTGA. This chain's CDR3 is CASSSGLAGWGDEQFF. The DNA for the CDR3 is TGTGCCAGCAGCTCGGGACTAGCGGGTTGGGGCGATGAGCAGTTCTTC.